What follows describes a single T cell receptor (beta chain). The ends were cut back, 4 bases at V and 4 bases at J, with 6 bases in the middle. The CDR3 is made up of 11 amino acids. Per germline, CDR1 SGHTS and CDR2 YDEGEE. These data are taken from a study of cytomegalovirus exposure and HLA in healthy donors. Amplification used 60 Vbeta primers and 13 Jbeta primers. This table comes from immunoSEQ multiplex PCR, and its TCRdb copy is limited to in-frame clones, with some not included. Listed are about 170,000 clones; roughly 0.83% falls within the top ten. This TCR was sampled from a woman younger than 30 in good health and CMV-seropositive. The chain links TRBV5-8 to TRBJ2-7; D gene ambiguous. The material sequenced was PBMCs. CDR3 nucleotides: TGTGCCAGCAGCAGGCGGTACGAGCAGTACTTC. It codes for CASSRRYEQYF.